These 30 T cell receptor beta chains share one sample of origin, sequenced in a study of post-analysis software for immune sequencing data. Unique molecular identifiers featured in each of the TCR beta cDNA libraries. TCRdb passed the PCR reads through MiXCR, listing each CDR3 protein once. This sample yields 430,000 or so distinct CDR3 sequences, of which about 40% are seen a single time; 7.6% belongs to the top ten. Whole-study results and caveats: There were five or six TRBV segments more frequent in patients than controls, and TRBV5-6, TRBV5-1 and TRBV20-1 were among them.

Their recognized antigens are unknown. Sequencing used blood. The receptors were gathered from a girl aged 2-10 years with multiple sclerosis.

Ten or more counts support this clonotype. The chain carries TRBV28 and TRBJ2-1; D unclear. This CDR3 has 13 amino acids. Trimming took off 5 bases at V and 4 bases at J, with 9 bases between the two ends. CDR1 is MDHEN and CDR2 is SYDVKM in the germline V gene. DNA of the CDR3: TGTGCCAGCAGTGACGGGCCTTACAATGAGCAGTTCTTC. The encoded protein is CASSDGPYNEQFF.

This clonotype was detected a few times. The chain is built from TRBV7-2 and TRBJ1-2; D gene unclear. In germline, CDR1 is SGHTA, CDR2 FQGNSA. This CDR3 is 16 amino acids long. The V end lost 5 bases, the J end lost 4 bases, and 20 bases lay between the germline ends. The DNA for the CDR3 is TGTGCCAGCAGCCTATCCCCGGGCGTGGACCGCTATGGCTACACCTTC. Amino acid sequence: CASSLSPGVDRYGYTF.

There are many counts of this clonotype. CDR3: CASSLADSGGSFHNSPLHF. CDR3 coding DNA: TGTGCCAGCAGCCTCGCCGATTCAGGGGGGTCTTTCCATAATTCACCCCTCCACTTT. V usage is TRBV21-1 and J usage is TRBJ1-6; TRBD1, the D gene given by the table, was not confirmed from the DNA. TRBV21-1 is a pseudogene segment. The CDR3 runs 19 residues.

Only a few counts were recorded for this clonotype. The chain combines TRBV11-2 with TRBJ2-1; D is unclear. V lost 0 bases and J 0 bases, leaving 9 bases between the germline ends. There are 16 residues in the CDR3. Germline-derived CDR1 and CDR2 are SGHAT and FQNNGV. CDR3: CASSLDGRSSYNEQFF. In nucleotides, the CDR3 is TGTGCCAGCAGCTTAGACGGACGGTCCTCCTACAATGAGCAGTTCTTC. Filled out from reference TRBV11-2 and TRBJ2-1, the complete variable domain reads EAGVAQSPRYKIIEKRQSVAFWCNPISGHATLYWYQQILGQGPKLLIQFQNNGVVDDSQLPKDRFSAERLKGVDSTLKIQPAKLEDSAVYLCASSLDGRSSYNEQFFGPGTRLTVL.

This chain joins TRBV5-1 and TRBJ2-5, with a possible D match to TRBD2 (6 bases). CDR1 is SGHRS, CDR2 YFSETQ, per germline. Trimming shortened V by 0 bases and J by 4 bases, and 10 bases separated the two germline ends. The CDR3 loop spans 14 amino acids. The CDR3 sequence is CASSLVAGRETQYF. For the CDR3, the DNA is TGCGCCAGCAGCTTGGTGGCGGGAAGAGAGACCCAGTACTTC.

The chain is built from TRBV28 and TRBJ2-5; TRBD1 matches 9 bases. Germline loops: CDR1 MDHEN, CDR2 SYDVKM. This CDR3 region has 17 residues. Trimming took 4 bases from V and 0 from J; bases not matched to a gene: 9. The chain's CDR3 is CASSSSGTGTYQETQYF. The CDR3, as DNA: TGTGCCAGCAGTTCCTCCGGGACAGGGACGTACCAAGAGACCCAGTACTTC. Supplemented by reference TRBV28 and TRBJ2-5, the full variable domain reads DVKVTQSSRYLVKRTGEKVFLECVQDMDHENMFWYRQDPGLGLRLIYFSYDVKMKEKGDIPEGYSVSREKKERFSLILESASTNQTSMYLCASSSSGTGTYQETQYFGPGTRLLVL.

J is TRBJ2-3 and V is TRBV11-2; D is unclear. From germline, CDR1 is SGHAT and CDR2 FQNNGV. V was pared by 6 bases and J by 0 bases, with 7 bases between. The CDR3 loop spans 13 amino acids. In nucleotides, the CDR3 is TGTGCCAGCAGATCCGTTAGCACAGATACGCAGTATTTT. This sequence encodes CASRSVSTDTQYF.

This clonotype was seen only a few times. The V gene is TRBV29-1, the J gene TRBJ2-5; a weak D match, TRBD1 (6 bases). The DNA matches TRBJ2-7 better at its end, which makes the J call doubtful. Per germline, CDR1 SQVTM and CDR2 ANQGSEA. This CDR3 has 11 amino acids. As DNA, the CDR3 is TGCAGCGTTGAGGGGGCCCTCGAGCAGTACTTC. Protein sequence: CSVEGALEQYF.

The chain uses TRBV10-3 and TRBJ1-5; D call uncertain. Trimming stripped 3 bases from V and 9 bases from J, with 12 bases between. Germline CDR1 reads ENHRY; CDR2 reads SYGVKD. The CDR3 has 13 residues. The CDR3 is CAISETLVRPQHF. The CDR3 DNA reads TGTGCCATCAGTGAAACCCTGGTTCGGCCCCAGCATTTT.

This chain uses TRBV7-9 with TRBJ2-7; a weak D match, TRBD1 (6 bases). Trimming removed 5 bases from V and 3 bases from J, with 14 bases in between. Germline lookup yields CDR1 SEHNR and CDR2 FQNEAQ (reference sequence). This CDR3 is 14 amino acids long. CDR3 residues: CASSPRAGVYEQYF. For the CDR3, the DNA is TGTGCCAGCAGCCCGAGGGCAGGGGTCTACGAGCAGTACTTC.

This clonotype appeared a few times. The CDR3: CASSPRTGSGKIGYTF. For the CDR3, the DNA is TGTGCCAGCAGTCCACGGACAGGGAGCGGGAAGATTGGCTACACCTTC. The rearrangement uses TRBV28 and TRBJ1-2; 8 bases match TRBD1. Germline trimming cut 5 bases from V and 7 bases from J; bases unmatched to any gene: 15. This CDR3 region has 16 residues. CDR1 is MDHEN and CDR2 is SYDVKM in the germline V gene.

The chain couples TRBV29-1 to TRBJ2-7; no clear D. The V gene lost 7 bases and the J gene lost 1 base, with 5 bases spanning the gap. The CDR3 has 10 residues. CDR1 SQVTM and CDR2 ANQGSEA come from the germline V gene. CDR3 DNA: TGCAGCGCAGTTTCCTACGAGCAGTACTTC. Protein sequence: CSAVSYEQYF.

V gene TRBV4-3 combines with J gene TRBJ2-5; maybe TRBD2 (6 bases). V lost 1 base to trimming and J lost 3 bases, with 15 bases between them. The CDR3 contains 16 residues. Germline CDR1 and CDR2: LGHNA and YSLEER. The CDR3 protein is CASSQVLSGGKETQYF. As DNA, the CDR3 is TGCGCCAGCAGCCAAGTGCTATCCGGGGGTAAAGAGACCCAGTACTTC.

The CDR3 region is CSAPLTSGRLGEQYF. The CDR3 DNA is TGCAGTGCTCCCTTGACTAGCGGGAGACTTGGTGAGCAGTACTTC. The rearrangement joins TRBV20-1 to TRBJ2-7; TRBD2 aligns across 12 bases. This CDR3 has 15 residues. The germline V gene has CDR1 DFQATT and CDR2 SNEGSKA (reference sequence). J was trimmed by 7 bases and V by 5 bases; bases with no gene match: 12.

This sequence joins TRBV28 and TRBJ1-5; D uncertain. Germline V lookup: CDR1 MDHEN, CDR2 SYDVKM. The ends were cut back, 4 bases at V and 3 bases at J, with 13 bases in the middle. The CDR3 covers 15 residues. The CDR3 nucleotides read TGTGCCAGCAGTTGGATATCTCGCCTCAATCAGCCCCAGCATTTT. Amino acids: CASSWISRLNQPQHF.

This clonotype came up a few times. This chain connects TRBV5-1 to TRBJ1-1; unclear D gene. CDR1 is SGHRS and CDR2 is YFSETQ in the germline V gene. The germline V and J ends were trimmed by 6 bases and 1 base, with 13 bases remaining between them. The CDR3 has 14 amino acids. The DNA for the CDR3 is TGCGCCAGCACCCTACCAAGGTGGAACACTGAAGCTTTCTTT. Translated, it gives CASTLPRWNTEAFF.

This clonotype has more than one count but fewer than ten. The rearrangement uses TRBV29-1 and TRBJ2-5, with D tentatively TRBD2 (6 bases). The CDR3 extends over 13 amino acids. Per the germline V gene, CDR1 is SQVTM and CDR2 is ANQGSEA. The V gene lost 7 bases and the J gene lost 5 bases, with 17 bases spanning the gap. In nucleotides, the CDR3 is TGCAGCGGCGGGGACTTCAAGCGGGAGACCCAGTACTTC. Its protein product is CSGGDFKRETQYF.

J is TRBJ2-1 and V is TRBV5-1, with 12 bases lining up with TRBD2. With 4 bases clipped from V and 7 bases from J, the junction kept 9 bases outside the gene matches. This CDR3 is 16 amino acids long. In germline, CDR1 is SGHRS, CDR2 YFSETQ. The CDR3 region is CASSPGLAGRWNEQFF. CDR3 sequence (DNA): TGCGCCAGCAGCCCAGGACTAGCGGGACGGTGGAATGAGCAGTTCTTC.

Turning to this clonotype: The junction and the germline gene differ at one end; a read error may be behind it. V usage is TRBV20-1 and J usage is TRBJ2-5; D ambiguous. Germline loops: CDR1 DFQATT, CDR2 SNEGSKA (reference sequence). The CDR3 is 15 amino acids. The CDR3 sequence is CSARANPTYQKTQYF. DNA of the CDR3: TGCAGTGCTAGAGCTAACCCGACGTACCAAAAGACCCAGTACTTC.

CDR3 DNA sequence: TGTGCCAGCAGTTTTAGGGTAGCCGACTTCAATGAGCAGTTCTTC. The encoded protein is CASSFRVADFNEQFF. The chain carries TRBV28 and TRBJ2-1; D is undetermined. CDR1 is MDHEN and CDR2 is SYDVKM in the germline V gene. The CDR3 is 15 residues long. Trimming removed 3 bases at V and 6 bases at J, with 15 bases between.

The table lists this clonotype with a count of one. V gene TRBV11-2 combines with J gene TRBJ2-2, with 8 bases lining up with TRBD2. V dropped 3 bases and J dropped 5; count of bases not matched to a gene: 11. Germline values: CDR1 SGHAT, CDR2 FQNNGV. CDR3 length equals 17 residues. CDR3: CASSFRRGVAVTGELFF. The CDR3 coding sequence is TGTGCCAGCAGCTTCCGGCGGGGGGTCGCGGTGACCGGGGAGCTGTTTTTT.

The chain couples TRBV20-1 to TRBJ1-5; 7 nucleotides line up with TRBD1. V was pared by 6 bases and J by 0 bases, with 5 bases of the junction left unmatched. The germline gives CDR1 DFQATT, CDR2 SNEGSKA (reference sequence). CDR3 length equals 14 residues. Written as DNA, the CDR3 is TGCAGTGCCAGGGACAGCTATAGCAATCAGCCCCAGCATTTT. Translating gives CSARDSYSNQPQHF.

The genes are TRBV27 and TRBJ2-5, with 8 bases lining up with TRBD1. Unmatched junction bases numbered 6, after V lost 5 bases and J lost 4 bases. Germline CDR1 reads MNHEY; CDR2 reads SMNVEV (reference sequence). There are 14 residues in the CDR3. The CDR3 DNA follows: TGTGCCAGCAGTCCCTACAGGGGGGTAGAGACCCAGTACTTC. Translation gives CASSPYRGVETQYF.

The rearrangement uses TRBV7-9 and TRBJ1-2, with 9 bases lining up with TRBD1. Germline CDR1 is SEHNR and CDR2 is FQNEAQ (reference sequence). The CDR3 is 16 amino acids. V trimming: 5 bases; J trimming: 5 bases; junction bases outside the gene matches: 12. The CDR3 sequence is CASSLTGTGFGYGYTF. The CDR3 coding sequence is TGTGCCAGCAGCCTAACCGGGACAGGGTTTGGGTATGGCTACACCTTC.

The table lists this clonotype with a count of one. This chain uses TRBV13 with TRBJ1-1; D remains unclear. The V gene lost 5 bases and the J gene lost 3 bases, with 13 bases spanning the gap. Germline CDR1 PRHDT, CDR2 FYEKMQ (reference sequence). This CDR3 region has 14 residues. CDR3 loop: CASSSGVVDTEAFF. Here the CDR3 DNA reads TGTGCCAGCAGCAGCGGGGTGGTGGACACTGAAGCTTTCTTT.

This clonotype was seen only a few times. The genes are TRBV19 and TRBJ2-1; 8 bases align to TRBD2. V shed 0 bases, J shed 0 bases, and the junction held 16 bases outside the gene matches. Germline V gene data show CDR1 as LNHDA and CDR2 as SQIVND (reference sequence). The CDR3 length is 21 residues. CDR3 in amino acids: CASSIEIGAAGGPSSYNEQFF. The DNA of the CDR3 is TGTGCCAGTAGTATAGAAATCGGGGCGGCGGGAGGACCGAGCTCCTACAATGAGCAGTTCTTC. The variable domain in full, with the rest retrieved from reference TRBV19 and TRBJ2-1, is DGGITQSPKYLFRKEGQNVTLSCEQNLNHDAMYWYRQDPGQGLRLIYYSQIVNDFQKGDIAEGYSVSREKKESFPLTVTSAQKNPTAFYLCASSIEIGAAGGPSSYNEQFFGPGTRLTVL.

The chain uses TRBV29-1 and TRBJ2-1; D call uncertain. Germline assignment: CDR1 SQVTM and CDR2 ANQGSEA. The CDR3 extends over 13 amino acids. Trimming shortened V by 0 bases and J by 12 bases, and 15 bases separated the two germline ends. The CDR3 nucleotides are TGCAGCGTTGAAGAGACAACTCGAGCCGGGCAGTTCTTC. Protein sequence: CSVEETTRAGQFF.

The chain couples TRBV6-6 to TRBJ2-7; 11 bases map to TRBD1. CDR1 MNHNY and CDR2 SVGAGI come from the germline V gene (reference sequence). This CDR3 has 14 amino acids. V shed 6 bases, J shed 6 bases, and the junction held 7 bases outside the gene matches. The CDR3 sequence: CASSLPGQGGEQYF. The CDR3 coding sequence is TGTGCCAGCAGCCTTCCGGGACAGGGGGGCGAGCAGTACTTC.

The V gene is TRBV27, the J gene TRBJ2-1; tentative D call: TRBD2 (6 bases). The CDR3 totals 15 residues. Germline CDR1 reads MNHEY; CDR2 reads SMNVEV (reference sequence). Trimming pared 5 bases from V and 5 bases from J, leaving 16 bases between. The CDR3 loop is CASSTFLARNNEQFF. CDR3 nucleotide sequence: TGTGCCAGCAGTACCTTTCTAGCGCGCAACAATGAGCAGTTCTTC.

V is TRBV4-1 and J is TRBJ2-1; perhaps D is TRBD1 or TRBD2 (5 bases each). Germline V gene lookup returns CDR1 MGHRA and CDR2 YSYEKL. Trimming left V 9 bases short and J 0 bases short, with 24 bases between. The CDR3 runs to 18 residues. The CDR3 bases are TGCGCCAGTAATCCGGGACGCACCCTTCCAAGCTCCTACAATGAGCAGTTCTTC. It codes for CASNPGRTLPSSYNEQFF.